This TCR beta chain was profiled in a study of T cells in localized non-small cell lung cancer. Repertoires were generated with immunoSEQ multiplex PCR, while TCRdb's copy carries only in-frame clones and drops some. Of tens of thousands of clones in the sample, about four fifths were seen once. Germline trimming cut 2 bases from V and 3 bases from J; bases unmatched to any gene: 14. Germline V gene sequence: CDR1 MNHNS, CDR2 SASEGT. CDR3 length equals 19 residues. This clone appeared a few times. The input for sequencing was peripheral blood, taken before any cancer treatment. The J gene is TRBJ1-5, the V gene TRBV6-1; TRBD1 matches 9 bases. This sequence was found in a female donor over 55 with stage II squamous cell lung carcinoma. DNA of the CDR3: TGTGCCAGCAGTGAATCCGGGACAGGGCATTTACGGACCAATCAGCCCCAGCATTTT. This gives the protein CASSESGTGHLRTNQPQHF.